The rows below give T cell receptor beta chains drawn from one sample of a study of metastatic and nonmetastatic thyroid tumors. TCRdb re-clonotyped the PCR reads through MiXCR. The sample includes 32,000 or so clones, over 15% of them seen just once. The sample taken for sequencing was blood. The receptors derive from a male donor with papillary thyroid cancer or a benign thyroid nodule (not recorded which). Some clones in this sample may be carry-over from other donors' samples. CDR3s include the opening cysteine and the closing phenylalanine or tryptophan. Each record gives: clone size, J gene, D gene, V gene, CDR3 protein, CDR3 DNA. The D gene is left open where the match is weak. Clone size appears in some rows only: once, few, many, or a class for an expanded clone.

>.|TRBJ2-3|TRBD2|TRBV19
CASSINRLAEWQDTQYF
TGTGCCAGTAGTATAAACCGACTAGCTGAGTGGCAAGATACGCAGTATTTT
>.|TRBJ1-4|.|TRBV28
CASSLEGVKLYF
TGTGCCAGCAGCCTCGAGGGTGTAAAACTGTATTTT
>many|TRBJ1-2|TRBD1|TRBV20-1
CSAGQGNGYTF
TGCAGTGCTGGACAGGGGAATGGCTACACCTTC
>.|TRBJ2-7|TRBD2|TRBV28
CASRTPSGNPYEQYF
TGTGCCAGCAGAACGCCGAGCGGGAACCCCTACGAGCAGTACTTC
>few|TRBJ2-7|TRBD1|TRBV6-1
CASKASGQGGIYEQYF
TGTGCCAGCAAAGCTTCAGGACAGGGGGGAATTTACGAGCAGTACTTC
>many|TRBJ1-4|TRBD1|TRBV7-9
CASSSTGGSNEKLFF
TGTGCCAGCAGCTCAACAGGGGGATCTAATGAAAAACTGTTTTTT
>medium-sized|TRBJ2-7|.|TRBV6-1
CASSEIFSGTGYEQYF
TGTGCCAGCAGTGAAATTTTTTCCGGGACGGGCTACGAGCAGTACTTC
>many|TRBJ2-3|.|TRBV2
CASTATSTDTQYF
TGTGCCAGCACCGCAACTAGCACAGATACGCAGTATTTT
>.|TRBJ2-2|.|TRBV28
CASSRLVGEPFF
TGTGCCAGCAGTCGGTTAGTAGGGGAGCCGTTTTTT
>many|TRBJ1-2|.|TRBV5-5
CASSAGVGANYGYTF
TGTGCCAGCAGCGCAGGAGTTGGAGCTAACTATGGCTACACCTTC
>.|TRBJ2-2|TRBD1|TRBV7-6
CASSSTGGTGELFF
TGTGCCAGCAGCTCTACAGGGGGCACCGGGGAGCTGTTTTTT
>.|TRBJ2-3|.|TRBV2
CASSLALEQYF
TGTGCCAGCTCCTTAGCGTTGGAGCAGTATTTT
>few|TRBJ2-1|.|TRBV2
CASSEEGGYNDQFF
TGTGCCAGCAGTGAAGAGGGTGGCTACAATGATCAGTTCTTC
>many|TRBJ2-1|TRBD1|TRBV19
CASSMDRGNEQFF
TGTGCCAGTAGTATGGACAGGGGCAATGAGCAGTTCTTC
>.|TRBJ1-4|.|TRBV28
CASSLGWQENEKLFF
TGTGCCAGCAGTTTAGGCTGGCAGGAGAATGAAAAACTGTTTTTT
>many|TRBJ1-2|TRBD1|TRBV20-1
CSALRQGARGYTF
TGCAGTGCTCTCCGACAGGGGGCGCGTGGCTACACCTTC
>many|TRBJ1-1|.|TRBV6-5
CASSYSRNTEAFF
TGTGCCAGCAGTTACTCGCGGAACACTGAAGCTTTCTTT
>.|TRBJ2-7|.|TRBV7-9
CASSFLGAGYEQYF
TGTGCCAGCAGCTTCCTGGGGGCCGGGTACGAGCAGTACTTC
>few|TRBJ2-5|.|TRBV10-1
CASSSEPGRAVQYF
TGCGCCAGCAGTTCCGAGCCGGGACGAGCAGTCCAGTACTTC
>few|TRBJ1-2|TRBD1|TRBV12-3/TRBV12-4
CASSSHRGDGYTF
TGTGCCAGCAGTTCCCACAGGGGTGATGGCTACACCTTC
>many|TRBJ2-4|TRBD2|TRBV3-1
CASRSGGAAKNIQYF
TGTGCCAGCCGTAGCGGGGGGGCGGCCAAAAACATTCAGTACTTC
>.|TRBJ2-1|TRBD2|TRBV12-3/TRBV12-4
CASSRSSGRPHEQFF
TGTGCCAGCAGCCGCTCTAGCGGGAGACCCCATGAGCAGTTCTTC
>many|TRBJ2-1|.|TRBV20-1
CSARDPTVGDNNEQFF
TGCAGTGCTAGAGATCCCACTGTAGGGGATAACAATGAGCAGTTCTTC
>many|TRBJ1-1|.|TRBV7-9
CASSLFVGEGEAFF
TGTGCCAGCAGCTTATTTGTCGGGGAGGGGGAAGCTTTCTTT
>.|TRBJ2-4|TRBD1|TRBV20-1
CSARDRGGLRTKNIQYF
TGCAGTGCTAGGGACAGGGGGGGCCTTCGGACCAAAAACATTCAGTACTTC
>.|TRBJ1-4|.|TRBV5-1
CASSSRGRDEKLFF
TGCGCCAGCAGCTCCAGGGGAAGAGACGAAAAACTGTTTTTT
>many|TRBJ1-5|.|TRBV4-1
CASSPIVDPSNQPQHF
TGCGCCAGCAGCCCAATAGTGGATCCGAGCAATCAGCCCCAGCATTTT
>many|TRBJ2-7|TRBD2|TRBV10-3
CAVTPGLAVSSYEQYF
TGTGCCGTCACCCCGGGACTAGCGGTTAGCTCCTACGAGCAGTACTTC
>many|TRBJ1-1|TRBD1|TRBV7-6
CASSLAAGGTEAFF
TGTGCCAGCAGCTTAGCGGCAGGGGGGACTGAAGCTTTCTTT
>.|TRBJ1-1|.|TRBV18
CASSRLGERAEAFF
TGTGCCAGCTCACGCCTGGGTGAAAGGGCTGAAGCTTTCTTT
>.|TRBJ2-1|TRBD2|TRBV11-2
CASSLVGTREREDQSF
TGTGCCAGCAGCTTAGTTGGGACTAGGGAGCGGGAGGATCAGTCCTTC
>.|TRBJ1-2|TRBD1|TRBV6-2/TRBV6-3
CASRRDRLGGYTF
TGTGCCAGCAGACGGGACAGGTTGGGTGGCTACACCTTC
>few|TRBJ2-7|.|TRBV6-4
CASSGSGGSYEQYF
TGTGCCAGCAGTGGAAGCGGTGGGTCCTACGAGCAGTACTTC
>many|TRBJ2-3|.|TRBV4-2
CASSQDGQAGTDTQYF
TGTGCCAGCAGCCAAGACGGCCAAGCGGGCACAGATACGCAGTATTTT
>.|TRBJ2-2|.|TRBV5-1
CASRRGVDTGELFF
TGCGCCAGCAGAAGAGGGGTCGACACCGGGGAGCTGTTTTTT
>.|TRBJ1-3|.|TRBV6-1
CASSDQKTSGNTIYF
TGTGCCAGCAGTGATCAGAAAACCTCTGGAAACACCATATATTTT
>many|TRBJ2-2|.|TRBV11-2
CASSHNPMGIEELFF
TGTGCCAGCAGTCATAACCCTATGGGCATCGAGGAGCTGTTTTTT
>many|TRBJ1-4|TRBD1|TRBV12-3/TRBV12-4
CASTSRTGNEKLFF
TGTGCCAGCACTAGCCGGACAGGAAATGAAAAACTGTTTTTT
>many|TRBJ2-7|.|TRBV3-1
CASSPGDYEQYF
TGTGCCAGCAGCCCGGGAGACTACGAGCAGTACTTC
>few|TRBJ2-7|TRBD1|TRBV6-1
CASSDGRGTGSKQYF
TGTGCCAGCAGTGACGGTCGGGGGACAGGGTCAAAGCAGTACTTC
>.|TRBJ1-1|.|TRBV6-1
CASSEISAGNTEAFF
TGTGCCAGCAGTGAAATCTCCGCAGGGAACACTGAAGCTTTCTTT
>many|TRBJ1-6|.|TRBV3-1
CASSPTGRGSPLHF
TGTGCCAGCAGCCCCACGGGCCGAGGATCACCCCTCCACTTT
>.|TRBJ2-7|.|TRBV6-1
CASSGRVEEEQYF
TGTGCCAGCAGTGGGAGGGTGGAAGAGGAGCAGTACTTC
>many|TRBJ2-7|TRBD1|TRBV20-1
CSARGTGVPSAYEQYF
TGCAGTGCTAGGGGGACAGGGGTCCCTTCCGCCTACGAGCAGTACTTC
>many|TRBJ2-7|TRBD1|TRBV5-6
CAEPPDRGPTYEQYF
TGTGCTGAACCCCCCGACAGGGGACCAACCTACGAGCAGTACTTC
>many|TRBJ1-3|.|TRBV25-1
CASSEYSGSSGNTIYF
TGTGCCAGCAGTGAATATAGCGGTAGCTCTGGAAACACCATATATTTT
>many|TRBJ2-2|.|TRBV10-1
CASSAGAGELFF
TGCGCCAGCAGTGCCGGGGCCGGGGAGCTGTTTTTT
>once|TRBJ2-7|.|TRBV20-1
CSARSGLSYERYF
TGCAGTGCTAGATCGGGACTTTCCTACGAGCGGTACTTC
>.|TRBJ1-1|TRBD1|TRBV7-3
CASRSDRVAPEAFF
TGTGCCAGCAGATCGGACAGGGTGGCACCTGAAGCTTTCTTT
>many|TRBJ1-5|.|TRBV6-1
CASSANSVGTNQPQHF
TGTGCCAGCAGTGCGAATTCCGTGGGGACCAATCAGCCCCAGCATTTT
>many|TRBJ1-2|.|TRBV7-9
CASYHSTGDGYTF
TGTGCCAGCTACCATTCCACCGGAGATGGCTACACCTTC
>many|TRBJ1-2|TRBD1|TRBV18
CASSPRQGTVNYGYTF
TGTGCCAGCTCACCCAGACAGGGGACGGTTAACTATGGCTACACCTTC